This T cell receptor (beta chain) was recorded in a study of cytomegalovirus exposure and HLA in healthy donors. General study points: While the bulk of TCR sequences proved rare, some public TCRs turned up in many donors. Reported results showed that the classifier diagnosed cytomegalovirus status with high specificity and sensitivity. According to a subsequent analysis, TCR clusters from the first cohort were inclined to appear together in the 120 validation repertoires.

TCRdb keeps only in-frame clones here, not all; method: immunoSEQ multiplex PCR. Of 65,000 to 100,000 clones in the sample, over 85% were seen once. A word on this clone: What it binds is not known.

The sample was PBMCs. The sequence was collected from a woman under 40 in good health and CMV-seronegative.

The CDR3 sequence: CASSLRRQGAYEQYF. CDR3 nucleotide sequence: TGTGCCAGCAGTTTAAGGAGACAGGGCGCCTACGAGCAGTACTTC. The V and J genes are TRBV27 and TRBJ2-7; 7 bases map to TRBD1. This CDR3 is built from 15 residues. J was trimmed by 2 bases and V by 2 bases; bases with no gene match: 6. Germline assignment: CDR1 MNHEY and CDR2 SMNVEV (reference sequence).